This T cell receptor beta chain was captured in a study of blood T cell repertoires in COVID-19. Study-wide context: The recovered donors of Cohort 3 showed two negative PCRs, clearance, or symptom resolution.

Participants were aged roughly 18 to 90 years, lived in 20 to 30 US areas, and enrolled virtually. This clone was observed a handful of times. CDR3 length: 13 residues. V shed 2 bases and J shed 12 bases, with 14 bases lying between them. Germline V CDR1 and CDR2: SGHVS, FQNEAQ. Measured with immunoSEQ multiplex PCR; TCRdb has only the in-frame clones, and not every one. The repertoire holds around 140,000 clones, with 84% as singletons. This clonotype was obtained from a man aged 50-59 years in a cohort exposed to, infected with or recovered from COVID-19 (not recorded which). The V call is TRBV7-8, the J call TRBJ2-1; possibly TRBD2 for D (6 bases). Material for sequencing was PBMCs or T cells enriched from blood (not recorded which). This CDR3 is CASSLPGRSGQFF. CDR3 nucleotides: TGTGCCAGCAGCTTACCGGGGAGGTCGGGGCAGTTCTTC.